What follows describes a single TCR beta chain. Its antigen is as yet unknown. These data come from a study of shared clonotypes between healthy human individuals. Study-wide points: Memory subsets had estimated richness that was generally smaller than that of naive subsets.

Trimming cost V 4 bases and J 9 bases; bases outside gene matches: 8. Germline lookup yields CDR1 SGHRS and CDR2 YFSETQ. This CDR3 has 14 amino acids. TCRdb's table, derived via immunoSEQ multiplex PCR, lists solely in-frame clones and lacks some. This table holds a few million clones, approximately 93% found once. Sequencing was carried out using naive CD4+ T cells from PBMCs. Subset specified: CD45RA+ positively selected. The chain is built from TRBV5-1 and TRBJ2-1; 9 bases fit TRBD2. The receptor's source is a man aged 18 to 30 in good health. Some clones in this sample may be carry-over from other donors' samples. This chain's CDR3 is CASSPIAGVAEQFF. In DNA form, the CDR3 reads TGCGCCAGCAGCCCTATAGCGGGAGTAGCTGAGCAGTTCTTC.